This T cell receptor (beta chain) was recovered during a study of early T cells in non-severe SARS-CoV-2 infection. The protocol attached unique molecular identifiers to individual cDNA molecules. TCRdb analysed the 5' RACE reads with MiXCR anew, one entry per CDR3 protein. The repertoire holds under 95,000 distinct CDR3 sequences, roughly 12% seen once, with roughly 3.6% in the top ten. The CDR3 is 13 residues long. The germline V and J ends were trimmed by 5 bases and 6 bases, with 13 bases remaining between them. Germline lookup yields CDR1 SGHTA and CDR2 FQGNSA. Comments on this clonotype: A much larger clone lies one base from this, so it may be a read error.

This receptor was taken from an adult who was a healthcare worker with PCR-confirmed SARS-CoV-2 infection or an uninfected control (not recorded which). The chain recombines TRBV7-2 with TRBJ1-2; TRBD1 is a possible D gene (6 bases). The sample comprised whole blood. This CDR3 reads CASSPDRNHGYTF. In DNA, the CDR3 is TGTGCCAGCAGCCCAGACAGGAACCATGGCTACACCTTC.